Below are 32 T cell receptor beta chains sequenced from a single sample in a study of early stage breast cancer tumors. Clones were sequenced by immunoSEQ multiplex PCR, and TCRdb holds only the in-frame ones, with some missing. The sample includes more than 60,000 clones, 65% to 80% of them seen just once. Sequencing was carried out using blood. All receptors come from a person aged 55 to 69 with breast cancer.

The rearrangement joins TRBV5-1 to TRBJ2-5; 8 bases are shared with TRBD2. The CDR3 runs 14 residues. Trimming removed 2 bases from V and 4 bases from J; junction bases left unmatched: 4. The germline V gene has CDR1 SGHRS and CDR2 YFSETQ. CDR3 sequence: CASSLTSGRETQYF. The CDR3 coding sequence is TGCGCCAGCAGCTTAACTAGCGGAAGAGAGACCCAGTACTTC.

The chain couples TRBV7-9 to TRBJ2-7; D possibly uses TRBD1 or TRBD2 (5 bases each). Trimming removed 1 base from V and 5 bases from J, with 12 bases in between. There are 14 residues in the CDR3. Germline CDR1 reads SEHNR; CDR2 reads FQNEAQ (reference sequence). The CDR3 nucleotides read TGTGCCAGCAGCTTAGAGCGCAGGGACCACGAGCAGTACTTC. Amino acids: CASSLERRDHEQYF.

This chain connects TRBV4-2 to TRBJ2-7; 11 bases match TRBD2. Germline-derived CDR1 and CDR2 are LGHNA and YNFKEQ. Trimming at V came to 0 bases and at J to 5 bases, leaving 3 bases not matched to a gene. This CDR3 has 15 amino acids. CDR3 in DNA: TGTGCCAGCAGCCAAGAACTAGCGGGGGCCGACGAGCAGTACTTC. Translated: CASSQELAGADEQYF.

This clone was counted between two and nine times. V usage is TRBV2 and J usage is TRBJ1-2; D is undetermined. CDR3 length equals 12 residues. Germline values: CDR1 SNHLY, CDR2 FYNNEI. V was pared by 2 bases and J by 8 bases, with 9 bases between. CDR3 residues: CASSERAEGYTF. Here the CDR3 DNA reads TGTGCCAGCAGTGAAAGGGCGGAAGGCTACACCTTC.

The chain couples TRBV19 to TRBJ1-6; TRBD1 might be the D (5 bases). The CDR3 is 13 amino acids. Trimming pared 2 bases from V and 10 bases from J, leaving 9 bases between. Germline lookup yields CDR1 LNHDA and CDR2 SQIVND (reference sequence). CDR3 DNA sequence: TGTGCCAGTAGTATAACAGGTGGATCACCCCTCCACTTT. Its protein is CASSITGGSPLHF.

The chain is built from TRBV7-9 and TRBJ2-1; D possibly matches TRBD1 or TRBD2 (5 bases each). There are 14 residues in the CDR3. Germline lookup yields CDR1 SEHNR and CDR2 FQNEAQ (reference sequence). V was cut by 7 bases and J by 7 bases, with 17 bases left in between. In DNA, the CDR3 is TGTGCCAGCAACATAGGGACCACCTGGAATGAGCAGTTCTTC. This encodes CASNIGTTWNEQFF.

CDR3 protein: CATRQGTYEQYF. CDR3 bases: TGTGCCACCAGACAGGGGACCTACGAGCAGTACTTC. This chain uses TRBV6-1 with TRBJ2-7; 8 nucleotides match TRBD1. Looked up from germline, CDR1 is MNHNS and CDR2 is SASEGT. There are 12 residues in the CDR3. The junction had 4 bases not matched to a gene; V was cut back by 10 bases and J by 2 bases.

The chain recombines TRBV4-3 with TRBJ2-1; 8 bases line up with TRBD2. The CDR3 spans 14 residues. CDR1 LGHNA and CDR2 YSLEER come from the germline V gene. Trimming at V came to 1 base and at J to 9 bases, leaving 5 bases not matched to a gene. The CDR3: CASSQGHAGGEQFF. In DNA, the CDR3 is TGCGCCAGCAGCCAAGGGCACGCGGGAGGTGAGCAGTTCTTC.

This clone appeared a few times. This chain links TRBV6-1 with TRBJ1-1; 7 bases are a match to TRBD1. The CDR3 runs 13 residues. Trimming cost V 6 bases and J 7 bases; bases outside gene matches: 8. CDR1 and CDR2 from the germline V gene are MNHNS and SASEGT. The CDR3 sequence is CASSDRQGVEAFF. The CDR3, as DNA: TGTGCCAGCAGCGACAGACAGGGTGTTGAAGCTTTCTTT.

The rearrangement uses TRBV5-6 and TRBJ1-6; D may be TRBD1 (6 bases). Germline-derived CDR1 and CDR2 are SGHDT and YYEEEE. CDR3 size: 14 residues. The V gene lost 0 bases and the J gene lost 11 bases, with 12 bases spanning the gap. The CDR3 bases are TGTGCCAGCAGCTTGGAACAGGGACGAACACCCCTCCACTTT. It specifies CASSLEQGRTPLHF.

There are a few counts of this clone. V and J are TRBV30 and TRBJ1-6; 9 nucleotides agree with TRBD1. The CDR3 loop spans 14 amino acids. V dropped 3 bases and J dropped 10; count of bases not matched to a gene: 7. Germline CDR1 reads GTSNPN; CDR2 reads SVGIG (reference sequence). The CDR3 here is CAWSGTGSGSPLHF. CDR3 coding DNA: TGTGCCTGGAGCGGGACAGGGAGTGGATCACCCCTCCACTTT.

CDR3 loop: CSVVVATNEKLFF. The DNA of the CDR3 is TGCAGCGTTGTGGTTGCAACTAATGAAAAACTGTTTTTT. The chain links TRBV29-1 to TRBJ1-4; D gene ambiguous. Trimming shortened V by 4 bases and J by 0 bases, and 6 bases separated the two germline ends. The CDR3 is 13 amino acids. Germline V gene lookup returns CDR1 SQVTM and CDR2 ANQGSEA.

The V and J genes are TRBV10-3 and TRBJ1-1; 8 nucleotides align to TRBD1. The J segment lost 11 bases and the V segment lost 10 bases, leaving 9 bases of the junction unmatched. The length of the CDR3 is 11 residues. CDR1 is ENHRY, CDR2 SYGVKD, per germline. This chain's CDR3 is CATLGQDYAFF. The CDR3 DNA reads TGTGCCACCCTGGGACAGGATTACGCTTTCTTT.

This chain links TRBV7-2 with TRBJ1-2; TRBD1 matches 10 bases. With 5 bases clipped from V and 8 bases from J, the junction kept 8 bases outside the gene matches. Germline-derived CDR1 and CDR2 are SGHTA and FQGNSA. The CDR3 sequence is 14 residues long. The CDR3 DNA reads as TGTGCCAGCAGCCCCCGGGACAGGGGCCTCGGCTACACCTTC. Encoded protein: CASSPRDRGLGYTF.

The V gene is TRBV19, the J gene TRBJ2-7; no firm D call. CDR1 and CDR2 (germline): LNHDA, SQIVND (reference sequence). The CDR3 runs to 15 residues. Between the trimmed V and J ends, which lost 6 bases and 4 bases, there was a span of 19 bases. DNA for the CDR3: TGTGCCAGTAGCAAAAGGCGTCAGGCAGTTTACGAGCAGTACTTC. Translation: CASSKRRQAVYEQYF.

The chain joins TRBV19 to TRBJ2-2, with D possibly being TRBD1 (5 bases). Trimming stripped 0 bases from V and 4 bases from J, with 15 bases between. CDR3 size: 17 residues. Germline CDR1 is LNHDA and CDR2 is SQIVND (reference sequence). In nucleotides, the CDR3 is TGTGCCAGTAGTATAGATAGGGGCGGTACTACCACCGGGGAGCTGTTTTTT. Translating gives CASSIDRGGTTTGELFF.

CDR3 sequence reads: CASSITSFYGYTF. In DNA form, the CDR3 reads TGTGCCAGTAGTATTACGTCTTTCTATGGCTACACCTTC. The V gene is TRBV19, the J gene TRBJ1-2; D gene uncertain. The germline V gene encodes CDR1 LNHDA and CDR2 SQIVND (reference sequence). The CDR3 contains 13 residues. V was shortened by 3 bases and J by 4 bases, with 9 bases between the two germline ends.

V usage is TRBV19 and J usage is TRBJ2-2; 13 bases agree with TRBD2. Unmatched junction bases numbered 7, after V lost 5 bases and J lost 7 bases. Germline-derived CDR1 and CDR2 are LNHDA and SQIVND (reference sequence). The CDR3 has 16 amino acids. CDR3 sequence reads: CASSGRLAGGVGELFF. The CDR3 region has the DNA TGTGCCAGTAGTGGAAGACTAGCGGGGGGCGTCGGGGAGCTGTTTTTT.

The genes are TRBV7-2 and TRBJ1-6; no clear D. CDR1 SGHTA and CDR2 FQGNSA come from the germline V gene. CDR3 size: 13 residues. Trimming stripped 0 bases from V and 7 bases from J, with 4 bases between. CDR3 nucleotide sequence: TGTGCCAGCAGCTTAGCGCAGAATTCACCCCTCCACTTT. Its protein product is CASSLAQNSPLHF.

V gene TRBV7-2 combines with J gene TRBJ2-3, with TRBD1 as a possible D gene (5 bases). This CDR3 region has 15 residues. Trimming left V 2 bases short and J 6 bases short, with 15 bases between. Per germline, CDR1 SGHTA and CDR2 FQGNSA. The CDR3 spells CASSLMAGFMDTQYF. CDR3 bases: TGTGCCAGCAGCTTAATGGCAGGGTTTATGGATACGCAGTATTTT. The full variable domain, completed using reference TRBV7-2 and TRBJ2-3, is GAGVSQSPSNKVTEKGKDVELRCDPISGHTALYWYRQSLGQGLEFLIYFQGNSAPDKSGLPSDRFSAERTGGSVSTLTIQRTQQEDSAVYLCASSLMAGFMDTQYFGPGTRLTVL.

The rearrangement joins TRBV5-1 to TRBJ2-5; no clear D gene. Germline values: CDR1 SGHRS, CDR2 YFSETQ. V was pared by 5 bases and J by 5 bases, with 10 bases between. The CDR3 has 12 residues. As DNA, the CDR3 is TGCGCCAGCAGATCCAGCCACGAGACCCAGTACTTC. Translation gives CASRSSHETQYF.

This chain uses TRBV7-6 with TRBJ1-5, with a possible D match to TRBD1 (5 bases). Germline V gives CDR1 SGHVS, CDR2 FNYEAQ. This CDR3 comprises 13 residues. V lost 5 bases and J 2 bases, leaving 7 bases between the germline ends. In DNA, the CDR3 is TGTGCCAGCAGCAGGGACGGCAATCAGCCCCAGCATTTT. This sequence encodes CASSRDGNQPQHF.

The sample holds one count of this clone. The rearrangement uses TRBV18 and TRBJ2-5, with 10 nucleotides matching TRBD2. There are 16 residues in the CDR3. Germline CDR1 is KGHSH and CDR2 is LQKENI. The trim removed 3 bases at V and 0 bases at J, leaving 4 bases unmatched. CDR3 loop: CASSPPGLADQETQYF. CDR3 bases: TGTGCCAGCTCACCGCCAGGACTAGCGGACCAAGAGACCCAGTACTTC.

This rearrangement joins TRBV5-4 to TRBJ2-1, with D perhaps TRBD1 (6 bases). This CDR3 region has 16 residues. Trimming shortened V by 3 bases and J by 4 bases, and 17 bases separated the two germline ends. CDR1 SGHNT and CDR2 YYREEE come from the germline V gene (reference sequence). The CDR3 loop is CASSSGTPSGYNEQFF. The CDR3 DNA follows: TGTGCCAGCAGCTCCGGGACACCCTCTGGGTACAATGAGCAGTTCTTC.

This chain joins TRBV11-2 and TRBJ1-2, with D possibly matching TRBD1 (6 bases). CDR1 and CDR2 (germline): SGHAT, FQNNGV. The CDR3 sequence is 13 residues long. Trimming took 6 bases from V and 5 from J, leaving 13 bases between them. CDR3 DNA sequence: TGTGCCAGCAGGACAGGACAGTTATATGGCTACACCTTC. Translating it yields CASRTGQLYGYTF.

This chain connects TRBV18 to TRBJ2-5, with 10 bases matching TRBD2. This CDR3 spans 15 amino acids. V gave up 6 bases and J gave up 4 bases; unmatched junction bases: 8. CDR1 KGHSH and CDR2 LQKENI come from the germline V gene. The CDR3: CASSPLAGEAETQYF. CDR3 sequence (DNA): TGTGCCAGCTCGCCTCTAGCGGGGGAGGCAGAGACCCAGTACTTC.

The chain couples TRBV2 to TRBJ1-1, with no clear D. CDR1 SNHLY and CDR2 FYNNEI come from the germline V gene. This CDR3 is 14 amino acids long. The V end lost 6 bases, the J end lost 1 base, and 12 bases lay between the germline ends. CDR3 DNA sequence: TGTGCCAGCAGCCTAACGGACGGGAACACTGAAGCTTTCTTT. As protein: CASSLTDGNTEAFF. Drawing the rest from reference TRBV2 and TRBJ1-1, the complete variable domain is EPEVTQTPSHQVTQMGQEVILRCVPISNHLYFYWYRQILGQKVEFLVSFYNNEISEKSEIFDDQFSVERPDGSNFTLKIRSTKLEDSAMYFCASSLTDGNTEAFFGQGTRLTVV.

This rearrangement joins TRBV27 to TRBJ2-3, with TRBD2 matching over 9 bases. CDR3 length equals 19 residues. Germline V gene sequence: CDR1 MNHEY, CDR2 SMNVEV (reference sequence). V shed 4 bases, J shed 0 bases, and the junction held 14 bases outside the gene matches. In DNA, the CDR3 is TGTGCCAGCAGTTCCAATTATTGGGCGACTAGCGGTAGCACAGATACGCAGTATTTT. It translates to CASSSNYWATSGSTDTQYF.

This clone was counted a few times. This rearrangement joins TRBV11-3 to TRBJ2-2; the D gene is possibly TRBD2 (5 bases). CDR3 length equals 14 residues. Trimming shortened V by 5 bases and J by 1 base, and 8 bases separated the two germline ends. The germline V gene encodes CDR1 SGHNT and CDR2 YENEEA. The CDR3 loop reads CASSPDWNTGELFF. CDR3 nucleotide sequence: TGTGCCAGCAGCCCGGACTGGAACACCGGGGAGCTGTTTTTT.

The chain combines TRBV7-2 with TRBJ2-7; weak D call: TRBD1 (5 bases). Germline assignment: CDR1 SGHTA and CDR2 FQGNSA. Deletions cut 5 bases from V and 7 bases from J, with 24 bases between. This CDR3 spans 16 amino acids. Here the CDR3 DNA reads TGTGCCAGCAGCGTACAACCGACAGAGACCTATAGGGAGCAGTACTTC. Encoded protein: CASSVQPTETYREQYF.

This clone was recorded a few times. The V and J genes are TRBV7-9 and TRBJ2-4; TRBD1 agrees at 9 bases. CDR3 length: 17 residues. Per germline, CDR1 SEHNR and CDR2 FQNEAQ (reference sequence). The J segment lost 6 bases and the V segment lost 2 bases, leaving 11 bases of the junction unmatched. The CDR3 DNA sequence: TGTGCCAGCAGCTTACCTTTAGGACAGGGGCGATCAAACATTCAGTACTTC. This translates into CASSLPLGQGRSNIQYF.

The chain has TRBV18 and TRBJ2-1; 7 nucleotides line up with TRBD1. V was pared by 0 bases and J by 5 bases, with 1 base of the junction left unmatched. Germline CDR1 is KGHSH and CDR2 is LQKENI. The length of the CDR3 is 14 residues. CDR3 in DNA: TGTGCCAGCTCACCACCGACAGGGCACAATGAGCAGTTCTTC. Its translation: CASSPPTGHNEQFF.